Described below is a single T cell receptor (beta chain) sequence and its context. The antigen is unknown. The sample comes from a study of cytomegalovirus exposure and HLA in healthy donors. With 60 Vbeta and 13 Jbeta primers, the PCR was carried out. Clones were read by immunoSEQ multiplex PCR, and TCRdb kept only the in-frame ones, dropping some. The data contain approximately 120,000 clones, about 80% of them singletons. Broader study findings: Both high specificity and high sensitivity reportedly marked the classifier's diagnosis of cytomegalovirus status.

CDR3 length equals 13 residues. V was cut by 3 bases and J by 9 bases, with 12 bases left in between. Germline assignment: CDR1 SGHDN and CDR2 FVKESK. The rearrangement joins TRBV14 to TRBJ1-5; D gene ambiguous. The sample consisted of PBMCs. This sequence was found in a young man in good health and CMV-seropositive. CDR3 sequence (DNA): TGTGCCAGCAGCCAGCAGATAACGGGGCCCCAGCATTTT. Translating gives CASSQQITGPQHF.